Listed here are 13 T cell receptor beta chains from one sample, sequenced in a study of blood T cell repertoires in COVID-19. Profiling relied on immunoSEQ multiplex PCR, and the TCRdb table lists in-frame clones only, not all of them. The table includes approximately 110,000 clones, 80% to 90% detected once. The sequenced sample consisted of peripheral blood. Source of these receptors: an elderly woman with acute or convalescent COVID-19.

This chain connects TRBV7-2 to TRBJ2-7; 9 positions match TRBD2. CDR3 length: 15 amino acids. The junction had 5 bases not matched to a gene; V was cut back by 5 bases and J by 0 bases. Germline CDR1 SGHTA, CDR2 FQGNSA. The CDR3 is CASSPSGATSYEQYF. The CDR3 region has the DNA TGTGCCAGCAGCCCTAGCGGGGCAACCTCCTACGAGCAGTACTTC.

The chain recombines TRBV28 with TRBJ2-2; TRBD1 is a possible D gene (6 bases). Looked up from germline, CDR1 is MDHEN and CDR2 is SYDVKM. CDR3 size: 14 residues. The ends were cut back, 10 bases at V and 4 bases at J, with 16 bases in the middle. CDR3 DNA: TGTGCCATCAAAAACAGGGTGATCACCGGGGAGCTGTTTTTT. Protein sequence: CAIKNRVITGELFF. Full variable domain (rest looked up from reference TRBV28 and TRBJ2-2): DVKVTQSSRYLVKRTGEKVFLECVQDMDHENMFWYRQDPGLGLRLIYFSYDVKMKEKGDIPEGYSVSREKKERFSLILESASTNQTSMYLCAIKNRVITGELFFGEGSRLTVL.

This chain links TRBV24-1 with TRBJ2-7, with D maybe TRBD2 (6 bases). Germline CDR1 KGHDR, CDR2 SFDVKD. The CDR3 consists of 14 residues. Between the trimmed V and J ends, which lost 2 bases and 4 bases, there was a span of 11 bases. CDR3 coding DNA: TGTGCCACCAGTGATTCCTTGGGGGGTTACGAGCAGTACTTC. Translating gives CATSDSLGGYEQYF.

The J gene is TRBJ1-1, the V gene TRBV9; tentatively, D is TRBD1 (6 bases). Germline lookup yields CDR1 SGDLS and CDR2 YYNGEE. The V end lost 0 bases, the J end lost 3 bases, and 15 bases lay between the germline ends. The CDR3 has 16 residues. CDR3 residues: CASSVGGGRGDTEAFF. The CDR3 DNA reads TGTGCCAGCAGCGTAGGAGGGGGGAGGGGAGACACTGAAGCTTTCTTT. The full variable domain, in which reference TRBV9 and TRBJ1-1 provide the parts outside the CDR3, is DSGVTQTPKHLITATGQRVTLRCSPRSGDLSVYWYQQSLDQGLQFLIQYYNGEERAKGNILERFSAQQFPDLHSELNLSSLELGDSALYFCASSVGGGRGDTEAFFGQGTRLTVV.

Here the CDR3 reads CASSVVPGGRDTQYF. DNA of the CDR3: TGTGCCAGCAGCGTAGTTCCGGGGGGGCGAGATACGCAGTATTTT. J is TRBJ2-3 and V is TRBV9; TRBD2 aligns across 8 bases. The CDR3 length is 15 residues. The V and J ends lost 0 bases and 5 bases, in that order; junction bases with no gene match: 5. Germline CDR1 is SGDLS and CDR2 is YYNGEE.

The chain combines TRBV18 with TRBJ1-1; D gene uncertain. Germline CDR1 is KGHSH and CDR2 is LQKENI. Trimming shortened V by 6 bases and J by 7 bases, and 15 bases separated the two germline ends. The CDR3 is made up of 13 amino acids. In nucleotides, the CDR3 is TGTGCCAGCTCCCCCGGGCCGGGAGGTGAAGCTTTCTTT. It yields the protein CASSPGPGGEAFF.

As for this clone: The sample contains more than one DNA sequence encoding this CDR3. The CDR3 loop reads CASSPPGLNTGELFF. CDR3 nucleotide sequence: TGTGCCAGCTCACCCCCGGGTCTGAACACCGGGGAGCTGTTTTTT. The rearrangement links TRBV18 to TRBJ2-2; D is ambiguous. This CDR3 comprises 15 residues. V lost 3 bases and J lost 1, with 9 bases in between. Germline V gene data show CDR1 as KGHSH and CDR2 as LQKENI.

The V and J genes are TRBV7-6 and TRBJ2-7, with D maybe TRBD2 (6 bases). V lost 5 bases, J lost 4 bases, and 12 bases lay in between. The CDR3 length is 13 residues. The germline CDR1 and CDR2 sequences are SGHVS and FNYEAQ. The CDR3 DNA follows: TGTGCCAGCAGCCGACCCGGAGGGTACGAGCAGTACTTC. Translated, it gives CASSRPGGYEQYF.

This chain links TRBV4-1 with TRBJ1-1; D is unclear. The CDR3 has 13 residues. The germline CDR1 and CDR2 sequences are MGHRA and YSYEKL. V lost 1 base to trimming and J lost 4 bases, with 7 bases between them. The CDR3: CASSQVTFTEAFF. DNA for the CDR3: TGCGCCAGCAGCCAAGTTACATTCACTGAAGCTTTCTTT.

The genes are TRBV6-6 and TRBJ1-6; 7 bases line up with TRBD1. Germline V gene lookup returns CDR1 MNHNY and CDR2 SVGAGI (reference sequence). The junction had 8 bases not matched to a gene; V was cut back by 6 bases and J by 9 bases. The length of the CDR3 is 14 residues. CDR3 in amino acids: CASSQGTEVSPLHF. DNA for the CDR3: TGTGCCAGCAGCCAAGGGACAGAGGTTTCACCCCTCCACTTT.

The chain links TRBV7-2 to TRBJ2-3; 10 bases are a match to TRBD2. Unmatched junction bases numbered 9, after V lost 0 bases and J lost 0 bases. CDR1 and CDR2 (germline): SGHTA, FQGNSA. The CDR3 extends over 19 amino acids. CDR3 loop: CASSLAGRISGGSTDTQYF. DNA of the CDR3: TGTGCCAGCAGCTTAGCAGGGAGAATTAGCGGGGGGAGCACAGATACGCAGTATTTT.

In this sample, this clone turned up once. V gene TRBV30 combines with J gene TRBJ1-1, with a weak D call TRBD1 (6 bases). Trimming stripped 2 bases from V and 1 base from J, with 14 bases between. The CDR3 spans 15 residues. CDR1 and CDR2 from the germline V gene are GTSNPN and SVGIG (reference sequence). CDR3 sequence (DNA): TGTGCCTGGAGTCGGGGACAACCTCCGAACACTGAAGCTTTCTTT. Protein sequence: CAWSRGQPPNTEAFF.

The chain combines TRBV27 with TRBJ1-5; D is possibly TRBD1 (5 bases). Germline CDR1 is MNHEY and CDR2 is SMNVEV (reference sequence). V was shortened by 2 bases and J by 3 bases, with 11 bases between the two germline ends. The CDR3 covers 15 residues. Written as DNA, the CDR3 is TGTGCCAGCAGTTTACCAGGGTTAGACAATCAGCCCCAGCATTTT. It translates to CASSLPGLDNQPQHF.